This T cell receptor beta chain was documented in a study of identical twins (dated by TCRdb to 2016 to 2017). Broadly, across the study: TCR alpha and beta repertoires from monozygotic twins, unrelated adults of various ages and cord blood were deep-sequenced to test whether fetal clonotypes persist. To rule out contamination, replicate twin experiments were performed at different times with different library preparation protocols.

All donors were healthy Caucasians. The twin cohort comprised three pairs of female monozygotic twins, all aged roughly 18 to 29 years. The RNA used for TCR libraries was isolated from peripheral blood mononuclear cells. The germline V gene encodes CDR1 SGHDN and CDR2 FVKESK. Clipping removes 5 bases from V and 5 bases from J, with 9 as the unmatched junction base count. Inclusive of the bounding cysteine and phenylalanine, the CDR3 is 15 residues long. The retained sequence is limited to the CDR3, 45 bases, with the frame set at the first base. The paper's findings and limits, for the study overall: In monozygotic twins, recombination models systematically underestimated out-of-frame TCR alpha sharing, but the models matched the sharing seen between unrelated individuals. Fewer insertions were carried by abundant cord blood beta clonotypes; a weaker similar trend was observed in young adult naive repertoires, while no such trend was observed in memory repertoires. Invariant T cells such as MAIT and iNKT could partly confound zero-insertion analyses, although diverse VJ usage argued against such confounding for most clonotypes. Because the same donors could not be followed over many years, conclusions were based on cross-sectional statistical analysis. Excess twin sharing in beta out-of-frame sequences was weaker because fewer shared sequences lowered the signal-to-noise ratio. Out-of-frame TCR alpha sequences shared between twins showed an excess of low generation-probability sequences compared with coincidental sharing between unrelated individuals.

Receptors were amplified or captured by 5' RACE. Reads for this sample came from an Illumina HiSeq 2000. Template switching introduced a universal primer binding site; the final cDNA contained a unique molecular identifier, enabling accurate counting of TCR cDNA molecules. First-strand cDNA for TCR alpha and beta chains was synthesized from specific primers in the conserved constant-segment region. To control for contamination, every cDNA library was double barcoded, receiving both a SMART-Mk sample barcode and Illumina barcodes. TruSeq adapter sequences and Illumina sample barcodes were added in two successive PCR steps. TCR alpha and beta cDNA libraries were sequenced on the Illumina HiSeq platform with custom primers. The paper's data handling went like this. Raw reads were processed with MiGEC to extract unique molecular identifiers, and MiXCR was used to determine CDR3 positions. For each individual, recombination models were inferred using an EM algorithm with the repgenHMM and IGoR tools. Shared clonotype analysis was performed with the tcR package in R, normalizing sharing by the product of cloneset sizes. To study raw recombination without the effects of thymic and clonal selection, out-of-frame nonproductive sequences were analyzed. TCRdb reanalyzed the raw reads on its own, using fastp at Q25 for trimming and MiXCR for clone calling, and kept in-frame beta chains. Each entry merges the rows of one CDR3 protein and shows their most common DNA and genes. The V and J calls, along with clone size, are taken from TCRdb and not from the paper's own processing. The sample table lists 700,000 to 950,000 distinct CDR3 sequences, 9% to 15% of them with a count of one. The top ten clonotypes cover about 1.5% of the sample.

A word on this clonotype: Its cognate antigen has yet to be identified. Base-call qualities are not available, and no considerably larger clone is one nucleotide away.

The same specimen was also included in a second study, on yellow fever vaccine responses in identical twins. In that second paper, the authors write: The T cell response to vaccination in identical twins was reported by the authors to appear partly convergent and partly personalized. Focusing on identical twins, the study followed the T cell clones that responded to the vaccine, and did so with precision.

This receptor chain uses TRBV14 and TRBJ1-1; 9 middle bases align to TRBD1. The sequencing input was PBMCs. This receptor was taken from a young woman in good health. The DNA sequence is given as TGTGCCAGCAGCTGGACCGGGACAGGGTCTACTGAAGCTTTCTTT. This encodes CASSWTGTGSTEAFF.